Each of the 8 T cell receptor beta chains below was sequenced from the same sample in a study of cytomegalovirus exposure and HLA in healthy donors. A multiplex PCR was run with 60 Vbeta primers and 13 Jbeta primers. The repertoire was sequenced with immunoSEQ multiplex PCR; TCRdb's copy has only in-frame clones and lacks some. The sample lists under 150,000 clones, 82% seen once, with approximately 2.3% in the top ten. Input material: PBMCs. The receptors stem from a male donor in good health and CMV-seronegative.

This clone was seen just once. The chain's CDR3 is CAVPPRPKNTEAFF. In DNA, the CDR3 is TGTGCCGTCCCACCCAGGCCTAAGAACACTGAAGCTTTCTTT. The J gene is TRBJ1-1, the V gene TRBV7-9; no clear D. Trimming removed 11 bases at V and 1 base at J, with 17 bases between. Germline lookup yields CDR1 SEHNR and CDR2 FQNEAQ (reference sequence). The CDR3 has 14 residues.

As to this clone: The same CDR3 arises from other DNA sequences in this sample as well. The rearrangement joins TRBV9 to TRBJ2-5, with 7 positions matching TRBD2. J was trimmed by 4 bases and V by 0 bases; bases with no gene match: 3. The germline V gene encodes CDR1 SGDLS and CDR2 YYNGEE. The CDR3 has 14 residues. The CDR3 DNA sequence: TGTGCCAGCAGCGTAGGCGGGAGTGGAGAGACCCAGTACTTC. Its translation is CASSVGGSGETQYF.

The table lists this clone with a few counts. CDR3 residues: CASSGHWTNVLTF. As DNA, the CDR3 is TGTGCCAGCAGCGGACACTGGACCAACGTCCTGACTTTC. The rearrangement uses TRBV11-2 and TRBJ2-6; D might be TRBD1 (5 bases). Germline CDR1 is SGHAT and CDR2 is FQNNGV. Trimming took off 5 bases at V and 8 bases at J, with 10 bases between the two ends. This CDR3 contains 13 residues.

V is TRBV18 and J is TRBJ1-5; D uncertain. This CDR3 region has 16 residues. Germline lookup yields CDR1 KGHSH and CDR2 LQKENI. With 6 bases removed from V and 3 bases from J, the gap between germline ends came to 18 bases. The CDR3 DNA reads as TGTGCCAGCTCGGACTCACGGGGAGGCCCCAATCAGCCCCAGCATTTT. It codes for CASSDSRGGPNQPQHF.

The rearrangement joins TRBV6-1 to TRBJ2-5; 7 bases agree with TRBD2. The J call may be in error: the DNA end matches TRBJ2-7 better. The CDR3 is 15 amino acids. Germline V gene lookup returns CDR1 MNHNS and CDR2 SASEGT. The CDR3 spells CASSVAGDTFGEQYF. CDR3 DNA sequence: TGTGCCAGCAGTGTTGCGGGAGACACCTTCGGCGAGCAGTACTTC.

The CDR3 bases are TGTGCCAGCAGTTTAGGGAGCCGTGGGGCAGATACGCAGTATTTT. It encodes CASSLGSRGADTQYF. V is TRBV28 and J is TRBJ2-3, with D possibly TRBD2 on 5 matching bases. The germline gives CDR1 MDHEN, CDR2 SYDVKM. This CDR3 contains 15 residues. V lost 2 bases to trimming and J lost 4 bases, with 13 bases between them.

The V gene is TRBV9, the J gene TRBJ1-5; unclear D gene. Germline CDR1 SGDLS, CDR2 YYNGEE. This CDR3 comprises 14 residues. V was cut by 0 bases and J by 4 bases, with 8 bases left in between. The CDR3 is CASSVGGENQPQHF. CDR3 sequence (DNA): TGTGCCAGCAGCGTAGGCGGAGAGAATCAGCCCCAGCATTTT.

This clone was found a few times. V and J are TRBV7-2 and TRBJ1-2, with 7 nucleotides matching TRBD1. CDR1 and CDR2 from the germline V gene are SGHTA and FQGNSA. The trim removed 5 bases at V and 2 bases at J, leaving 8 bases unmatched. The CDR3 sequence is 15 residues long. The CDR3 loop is CASSLRQGSNYGYTF. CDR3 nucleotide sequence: TGTGCCAGCAGCCTCCGACAGGGTTCGAACTATGGCTACACCTTC.